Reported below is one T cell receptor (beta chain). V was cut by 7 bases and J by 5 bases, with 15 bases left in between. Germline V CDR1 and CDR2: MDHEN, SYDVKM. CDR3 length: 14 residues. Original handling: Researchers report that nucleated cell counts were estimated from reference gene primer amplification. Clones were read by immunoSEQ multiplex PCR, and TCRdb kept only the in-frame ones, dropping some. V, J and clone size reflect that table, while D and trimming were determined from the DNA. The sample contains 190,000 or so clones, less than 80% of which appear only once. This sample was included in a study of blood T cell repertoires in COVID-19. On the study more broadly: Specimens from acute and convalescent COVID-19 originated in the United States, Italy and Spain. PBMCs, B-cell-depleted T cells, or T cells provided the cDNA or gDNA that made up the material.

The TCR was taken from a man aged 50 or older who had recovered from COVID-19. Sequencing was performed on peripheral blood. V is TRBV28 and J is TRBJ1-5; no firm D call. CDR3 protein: CASIGRPEYQPQHF. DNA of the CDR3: TGTGCCAGCATCGGGAGGCCAGAGTATCAGCCCCAGCATTTT.